The 7 T cell receptor beta chains listed next were all sequenced from one sample in a study of blood T cell repertoires in COVID-19. TCRdb's table, derived via immunoSEQ multiplex PCR, lists solely in-frame clones and lacks some. Of over 45,000 clones in the sample, about 86% are singletons; the top ten hold less than 3%. The source material was peripheral blood. The receptors shown here come from a woman older than 75 with acute or convalescent COVID-19.

The chain recombines TRBV4-1 with TRBJ2-5, with 7 bases identical to TRBD2. The CDR3 extends over 14 amino acids. V gave up 8 bases and J gave up 5 bases; unmatched junction bases: 11. Germline V lookup: CDR1 MGHRA, CDR2 YSYEKL. CDR3 protein: CASCRGGEGETQYF. CDR3 nucleotides: TGCGCCAGCTGCCGGGGCGGGGAGGGGGAGACCCAGTACTTC.

In this sample, this clone turned up once. This CDR3 reads CASSPPAQTGVGGYTF. CDR3 DNA sequence: TGTGCCAGCTCACCACCGGCCCAGACAGGGGTGGGAGGCTACACCTTC. V usage is TRBV18 and J usage is TRBJ1-2; 8 nucleotides agree with TRBD1. Germline lookup yields CDR1 KGHSH and CDR2 LQKENI. After removal of 0 bases from V and 8 bases from J, the junction contained 11 bases not matched to a gene. The CDR3 sequence is 16 residues long.

This chain connects TRBV2 to TRBJ1-2; D uncertain. The CDR3 loop spans 13 amino acids. Trimming took 5 bases from V and 3 from J, leaving 10 bases between them. The germline V gene encodes CDR1 SNHLY and CDR2 FYNNEI. The CDR3 region is CASSTGVYYGYTF. The CDR3 nucleotides are TGTGCCAGCAGTACCGGGGTCTACTATGGCTACACCTTC.

The V and J genes are TRBV15 and TRBJ2-3; D uncertain. V dropped 5 bases and J dropped 5 bases, with 14 bases sitting between them. The CDR3 extends over 14 amino acids. The germline gives CDR1 LNHNV, CDR2 YYDKDF (reference sequence). Here the CDR3 DNA reads TGTGCCACCAGCGGGCGACAAGCAGGAGATACGCAGTATTTT. Amino acids: CATSGRQAGDTQYF.

This CDR3 reads CASSPMTGNGNTIYF. Here the CDR3 DNA reads TGTGCCAGTAGTCCAATGACAGGGAACGGAAACACCATATATTTT. The chain couples TRBV19 to TRBJ1-3, with 7 bases aligning to TRBD1. The CDR3 extends over 15 amino acids. The V gene end was trimmed by 5 bases and the J gene end by 4 bases; junction bases not matched to a gene: 8. CDR1 and CDR2 (germline): LNHDA, SQIVND (reference sequence).

V is TRBV14 and J is TRBJ1-3; 7 nucleotides align to TRBD1. Trimming at V came to 4 bases and at J to 2 bases, leaving 2 bases not matched to a gene. The V gene's germline CDR1 is SGHDN and CDR2 FVKESK. This CDR3 spans 14 amino acids. This chain's CDR3 is CASSLQGPGNTIYF. CDR3 DNA: TGTGCCAGCAGCCTACAGGGGCCTGGAAACACCATATATTTT.

The chain employs TRBV23-1 and TRBJ1-2, with D possibly matching TRBD1 (5 bases). TRBV23-1 is placed among ORFs of uncertain function. Trimming left V 4 bases short and J 3 bases short, with 12 bases between. The CDR3 loop spans 14 amino acids. Written as DNA, the CDR3 is TGCGCCAGCAGTCGACCGACAGTCCACTATGGCTACACCTTC. Translating gives CASSRPTVHYGYTF.